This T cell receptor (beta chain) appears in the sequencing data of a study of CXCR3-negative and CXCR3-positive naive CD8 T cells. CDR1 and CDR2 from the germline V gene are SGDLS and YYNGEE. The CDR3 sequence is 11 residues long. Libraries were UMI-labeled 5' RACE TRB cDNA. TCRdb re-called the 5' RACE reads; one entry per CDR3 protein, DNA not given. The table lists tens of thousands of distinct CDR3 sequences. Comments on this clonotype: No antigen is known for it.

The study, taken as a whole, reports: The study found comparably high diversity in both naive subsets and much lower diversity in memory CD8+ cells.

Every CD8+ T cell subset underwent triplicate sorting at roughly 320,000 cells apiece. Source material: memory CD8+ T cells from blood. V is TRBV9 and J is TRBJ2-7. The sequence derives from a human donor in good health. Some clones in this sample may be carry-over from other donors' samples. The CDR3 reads CASSGNYEQYF. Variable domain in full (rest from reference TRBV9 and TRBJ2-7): DSGVTQTPKHLITATGQRVTLRCSPRSGDLSVYWYQQSLDQGLQFLIQYYNGEERAKGNILERFSAQQFPDLHSELNLSSLELGDSALYFCASSGNYEQYFGPGTRLTVT.